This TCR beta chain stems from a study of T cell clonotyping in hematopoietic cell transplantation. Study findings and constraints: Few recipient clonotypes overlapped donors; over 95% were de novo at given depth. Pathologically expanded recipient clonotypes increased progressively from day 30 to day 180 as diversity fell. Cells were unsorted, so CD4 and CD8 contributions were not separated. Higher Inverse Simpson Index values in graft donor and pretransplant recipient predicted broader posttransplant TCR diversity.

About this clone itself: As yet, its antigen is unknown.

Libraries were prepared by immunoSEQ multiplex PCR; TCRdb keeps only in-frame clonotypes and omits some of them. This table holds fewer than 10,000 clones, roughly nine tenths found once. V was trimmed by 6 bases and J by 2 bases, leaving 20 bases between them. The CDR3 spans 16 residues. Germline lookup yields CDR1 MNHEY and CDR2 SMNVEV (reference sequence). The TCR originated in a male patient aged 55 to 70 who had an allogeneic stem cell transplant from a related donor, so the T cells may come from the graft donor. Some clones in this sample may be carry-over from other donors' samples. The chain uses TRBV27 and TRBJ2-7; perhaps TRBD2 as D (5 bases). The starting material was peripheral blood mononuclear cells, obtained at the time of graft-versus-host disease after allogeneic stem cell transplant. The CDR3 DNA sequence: TGTGCCAGCAGCCTGACATCCGGACTCCCGGCCTACGAGCAGTACTTC. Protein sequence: CASSLTSGLPAYEQYF.